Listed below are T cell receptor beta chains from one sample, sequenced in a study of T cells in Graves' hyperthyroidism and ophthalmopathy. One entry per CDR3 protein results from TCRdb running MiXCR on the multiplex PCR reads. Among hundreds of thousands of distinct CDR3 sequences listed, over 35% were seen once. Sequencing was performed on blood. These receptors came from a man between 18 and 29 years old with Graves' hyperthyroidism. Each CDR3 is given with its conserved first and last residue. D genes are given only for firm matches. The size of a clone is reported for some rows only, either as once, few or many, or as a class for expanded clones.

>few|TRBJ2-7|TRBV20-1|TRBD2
CSITGTSGRGEQYF
TGCAGCATCACCGGGACTAGCGGGAGGGGAGAGCAGTACTTC
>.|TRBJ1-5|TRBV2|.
CANRPLSDSSNQPQHF
TGTGCCAACAGACCCCTTTCCGACAGTAGCAATCAGCCCCAGCATTTT
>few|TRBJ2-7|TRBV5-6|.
CASRPGPRSYEQYF
TGTGCCAGCAGACCGGGGCCCCGTAGCTACGAGCAGTACTTC
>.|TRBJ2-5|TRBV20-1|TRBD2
CSAESGGTQYF
TGCAGTGCTGAGAGCGGGGGGACCCAGTACTTC
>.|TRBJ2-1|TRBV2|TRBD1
CASSTTGQGDEQFF
TGTGCCAGCAGTACCACTGGACAGGGCGATGAGCAGTTCTTC
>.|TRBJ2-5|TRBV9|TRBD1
CASSAWGGQGTETQYF
TGTGCCAGCAGCGCCTGGGGGGGACAGGGGACCGAGACCCAGTACTTC
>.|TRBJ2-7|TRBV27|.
CASSISLGGYEQYF
TGTGCCAGCAGTATATCCCTCGGGGGCTACGAGCAGTACTTC
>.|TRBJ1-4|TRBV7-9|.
CASSPRQGVVGNEKLFF
TGTGCCAGCAGCCCAAGGCAAGGGGTTGTCGGGAATGAAAAACTGTTTTTT
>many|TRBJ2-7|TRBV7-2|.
CASSLSRGGYEQYF
TGTGCCAGCAGCTTGTCCCGAGGGGGTTACGAGCAGTACTTC
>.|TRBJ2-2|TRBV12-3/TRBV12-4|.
CASSLQGTGAGELFF
TGTGCCAGCAGTTTACAGGGGACGGGGGCCGGGGAGCTGTTTTTT
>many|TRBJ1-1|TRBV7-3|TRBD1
CASSTTGGDTEAFF
TGTGCCAGCAGCACTACAGGGGGTGACACTGAAGCTTTCTTT
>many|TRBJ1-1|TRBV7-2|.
CASRSDGNTEAFF
TGTGCCAGCAGATCGGACGGGAACACTGAAGCTTTCTTT
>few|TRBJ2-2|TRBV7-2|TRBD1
CASSSGQENTGELFF
TGTGCCAGCAGCTCAGGACAGGAGAACACCGGGGAGCTGTTTTTT
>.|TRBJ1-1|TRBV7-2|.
CASSLSASTEAFF
TGTGCCAGCAGCTTATCGGCCTCCACTGAAGCTTTCTTT
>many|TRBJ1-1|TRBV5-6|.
CASSLDAEAFF
TGCGCCAGCAGCTTGGACGCTGAAGCTTTCTTT
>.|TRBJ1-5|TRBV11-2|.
CASSRPGGLETQHF
TGTGCCAGCAGCCGACCGGGGGGCCTAGAGACCCAGCATTTT
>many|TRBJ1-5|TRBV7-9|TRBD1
CASSSGQGRPQHF
TGTGCCAGCAGCTCGGGACAGGGAAGGCCCCAGCATTTT
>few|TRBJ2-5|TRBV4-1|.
CASSQTKQGETQYF
TGCGCCAGCAGCCAAACGAAGCAGGGCGAGACCCAGTACTTC
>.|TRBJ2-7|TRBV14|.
CASSQGDASSYEQYF
TGTGCCAGCAGCCAAGGGGATGCTAGCTCCTACGAGCAGTACTTC
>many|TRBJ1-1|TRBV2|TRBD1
CASSSRQGTSEAFF
TGTGCCAGCAGTTCACGACAGGGGACGAGTGAAGCTTTCTTT
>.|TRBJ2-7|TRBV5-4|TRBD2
CASGSGLAGLSYEQYF
TGTGCCAGCGGCTCCGGACTAGCGGGGCTATCCTACGAGCAGTACTTC
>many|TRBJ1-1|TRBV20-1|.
CSARAGKNTEAFF
TGCAGTGCTAGAGCTGGTAAGAACACTGAAGCTTTCTTT
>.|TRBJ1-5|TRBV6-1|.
CASSGRQERQPQHF
TGTGCCAGCAGTGGACGACAGGAAAGACAGCCCCAGCATTTT
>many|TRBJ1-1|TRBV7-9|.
CASSTLMNTEAFF
TGTGCCAGCAGCACCCTTATGAACACTGAAGCTTTCTTT
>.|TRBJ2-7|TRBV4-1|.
CASSQSWSGSYEQYF
TGCGCCAGCAGCCAGTCCTGGAGCGGGTCCTACGAGCAGTACTTC
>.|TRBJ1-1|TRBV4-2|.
CASSQDQSLEAFF
TGTGCCAGCAGCCAAGATCAGAGCCTTGAAGCTTTCTTT
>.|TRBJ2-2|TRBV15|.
CATSSTQGTLNTGELSF
TGTGCCACCAGCTCCACCCAGGGCACCTTAAACACCGGGGAGCTGTCTTTT
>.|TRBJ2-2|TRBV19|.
CASLTVDTGELFF
TGTGCCAGTCTGACAGTGGACACCGGGGAGCTGTTTTTT
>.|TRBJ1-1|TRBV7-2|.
CASSLVTFMNTEAFF
TGTGCCAGCAGCTTAGTCACCTTCATGAACACTGAAGCTTTCTTT
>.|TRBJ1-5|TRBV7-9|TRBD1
CASSVGTADQPQHF
TGTGCCAGCAGCGTAGGGACAGCCGATCAGCCCCAGCATTTT
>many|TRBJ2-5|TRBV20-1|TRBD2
CSAPPLAEETQYF
TGCAGTGCGCCTCCCCTAGCGGAAGAGACCCAGTACTTC
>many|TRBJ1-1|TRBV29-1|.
CSVGIGEAFF
TGCAGCGTTGGGATCGGTGAAGCTTTCTTT
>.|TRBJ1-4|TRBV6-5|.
CASSEGQANEKLFF
TGTGCCAGCAGTGAGGGACAAGCAAATGAAAAACTGTTTTTT
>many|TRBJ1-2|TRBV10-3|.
CAISDRGIGYTF
TGTGCCATCAGTGACCGGGGGATTGGCTACACCTTC
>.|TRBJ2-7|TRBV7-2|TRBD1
CASSSGTGVYNEQYF
TGTGCCAGCAGCTCCGGGACAGGAGTATACAATGAGCAGTACTTC
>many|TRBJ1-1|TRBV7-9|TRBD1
CASSQPTGGGTEAFF
TGTGCCAGCAGCCAACCCACAGGGGGCGGGACTGAAGCTTTCTTT
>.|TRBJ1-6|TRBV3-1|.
CASSQEAADNSPLHF
TGTGCCAGCAGCCAAGAGGCGGCCGATAATTCACCCCTCCACTTT
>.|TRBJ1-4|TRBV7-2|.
CASSPVSTNEKLFF
TGCGCCAGCAGCCCGGTCTCAACTAATGAAAAACTGTTTTTT
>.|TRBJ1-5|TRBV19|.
CASNILGRVDNQPQHF
TGTGCCAGTAATATCCTCGGGAGGGTCGACAATCAGCCCCAGCATTTT